This TCR beta chain stems from a study of cytomegalovirus exposure and HLA in healthy donors. Points from the study as a whole: Follow-up analysis later connected one missense variant in DCLRE1C with trimming of TCR beta V- and J-genes.

Comments on this clone: Its antigen is not known.

The J segment lost 3 bases and the V segment lost 7 bases, leaving 10 bases of the junction unmatched. The V gene's germline CDR1 is MNHEY and CDR2 SVGAGI. The CDR3 totals 15 residues. PCR was performed using 60 Vbeta and 13 Jbeta primers. The data were produced by immunoSEQ multiplex PCR, yet TCRdb's version contains in-frame clones alone and is incomplete. In the table there are around 120,000 clones, around two thirds of which are singletons. This receptor was taken from a human donor in good health. The chain is built from TRBV6-5 and TRBJ2-7; the match to TRBD1 covers 9 bases. Sample: PBMCs. The CDR3 nucleotides are TGTGCCAGCAAAAATCGGGGACAGGGCGTCTACGAGCAGTACTTC. Residues: CASKNRGQGVYEQYF.